This T cell receptor beta chain is drawn from a study of beta chain features in type 1 diabetes. General study findings and limits: Patients' naive, central memory and regulatory TCRB repertoires appeared more alike than those of healthy donors. Shorter TCRB CDR3s, moderately but significantly so, marked every one of the four CD4+ subsets in Type 1 diabetes patients.

This CDR3 has 14 residues. Germline assignment: CDR1 SGDLS and CDR2 YYNGEE. Trimming cost V 0 bases and J 2 bases, with 8 bases left between them. Sequencing targeted expressed TCRB transcripts, as all isolated RNA had been reverse transcribed. Using immunoSEQ multiplex PCR, the repertoire was profiled, and TCRdb retains in-frame clones only, with some absent. This sample has some 330,000 clones, with around 12% found just once. This clone was found a few times. As yet, its antigen is unknown. The sequenced sample was naive CD4+ T cells from blood. The origin of this receptor is a woman aged 18 to 35 with type 1 diabetes. The chain is built from TRBV9 and TRBJ1-1; D perhaps matches TRBD1 (5 bases). CDR3 DNA: TGTGCCAGCAGCGTAGGACAGCTAAACACTGAAGCTTTCTTT. Protein: CASSVGQLNTEAFF.